Listed here are 2 T cell receptor beta chains from one sample, sequenced in a study of naive and memory T cell subsets. An equimolar mix of two oligonucleotides served as the beta constant-region primer for TRBC1 and TRBC2. Each CDR3 protein gets one entry after TCRdb re-called the UMI-ligation and nested PCR reads with MiXCR. Of 130,000 to 150,000 distinct CDR3 sequences in the sample, about 15% were seen once. The specimen was naive CD4+ T cells from blood. All receptors derive from a human donor in good health.

The V gene is TRBV7-3, the J gene TRBJ2-5, with a possible D match to TRBD2 (5 bases). CDR3 size: 15 residues. V dropped 5 bases and J dropped 1 base, with 14 bases sitting between them. Germline-derived CDR1 and CDR2 are SGHTA and FQGTGA. The DNA for the CDR3 is TGTGCCAGCAGCCCCATGGACGGGATCCAAGAGACCCAGTACTTC. It yields the protein CASSPMDGIQETQYF.

V is TRBV4-3 and J is TRBJ2-4; D remains unclear. Germline CDR1 is LGHNA and CDR2 is YSLEER. CDR3 length: 14 amino acids. The V and J ends lost 0 bases and 0 bases respectively, with 3 bases between them. This CDR3 reads CASSQDVAKNIQYF. The DNA of the CDR3 is TGCGCCAGCAGCCAAGATGTAGCCAAAAACATTCAGTACTTC.